This section outlines one T cell receptor beta chain sequence together with its context. Its antigen is not known. The CDR3 consists of 13 residues. Trimming pared 6 bases from V and 3 bases from J, leaving 9 bases between. Germline loops: CDR1 MNHNS, CDR2 SASEGT. This sample is drawn from a study of T-cell reconstitution after alpha-beta-depleted transplantation in children. Study-level results: From newly produced T cells came most of the T-cell counts and diversity one year after transplant. Elevated TCRbeta diversity at day 60 was traced, in some patients, to surviving recipient T cells and thymic progenitors.

Preparation of the TCRbeta library involved a method that used unique molecular identifiers. A single record per CDR3 protein comes from TCRdb applying MiXCR to the PCR reads. Here the sample spans around 300,000 distinct CDR3 sequences, 23% being singletons. The chain carries TRBV6-1 and TRBJ1-5, with a weak D call TRBD1 (6 bases). The sequencing here drew on PBMCs, mostly from graft donor cells, taken 180 days after TCRalphabeta/CD19-depleted stem cell transplant. The origin of this receptor is a male patient aged 5 to 17 who had a stem cell transplant for acute lymphoblastic leukemia, so the T cells may come from the graft donor. The CDR3 nucleotides are TGTGCCAGCAGGCAGGGGATCAATCAGCCCCAGCATTTT. Translating gives CASRQGINQPQHF.